Listed here are 21 T cell receptor beta chains from one sample, sequenced in a study of T cell repertoires in cytomegalovirus infection. A single record per CDR3 protein comes from TCRdb applying MiXCR to the reads. The sample holds 450,000 to 550,000 distinct CDR3 sequences, approximately 40% seen once. These TCRs are of unknown antigen specificity. Sequences were derived from cultured PBMCs, sampled from culture after CMV antigen stimulation. These receptors all stem from a human donor in good health (CMV status not recorded). Some clones in this sample may be carry-over from other donors' samples.

The genes are TRBV7-4 and TRBJ2-3; TRBD1 might be the D (5 bases). The CDR3 contains 17 residues. CDR1 is SGHVT, CDR2 SQSDAQ, per germline. V was pared by 5 bases and J by 3 bases, with 21 bases between. CDR3: CASSHIRIDRQTDTQYF. The CDR3 coding sequence is TGTGCCAGCAGCCATATTAGGATCGACAGACAGACAGATACGCAGTATTTT.

The chain uses TRBV6-5 and TRBJ2-3, with 10 nucleotides matching TRBD2. The CDR3 length is 15 residues. Germline assignment: CDR1 MNHEY and CDR2 SVGAGI. Germline trimming cut 7 bases from V and 4 bases from J; bases unmatched to any gene: 8. The CDR3 region has the DNA TGTGCCAGCACTGGCAGCGGGAGGGATGCAGATACGCAGTATTTT. Amino acid sequence: CASTGSGRDADTQYF.

This clonotype has only a few counts. The gene calls are TRBV6-2 or TRBV6-3 and TRBJ2-7; tentatively, D is TRBD1 or TRBD2 (6 bases each). The CDR3 has 14 amino acids. The germline CDR1 and CDR2 sequences are MNHEY and SVGEGT. The V gene lost 7 bases and the J gene lost 5 bases, with 18 bases spanning the gap. For the CDR3, the DNA is TGTGCCAGCACCCGCGGGACAACGCGCCACGAGCAGTACTTC. Amino acid sequence: CASTRGTTRHEQYF.

V and J are TRBV12-3 or TRBV12-4 and TRBJ2-2; the D call may be TRBD1 or TRBD2 (6 bases each). Trimming left V 9 bases short and J 7 bases short, with 15 bases between. The CDR3 contains 13 residues. CDR3 nucleotides: TGTGCCAGTTCCCGAGGGGGAGGCGGGGAGCTGTTTTTT. Protein product: CASSRGGGGELFF.

The chain combines TRBV5-1 with TRBJ1-2; D is perhaps TRBD1 (6 bases). The CDR3 length is 13 residues. Trimming shortened V by 3 bases and J by 9 bases, and 15 bases separated the two germline ends. CDR1 and CDR2 (germline): SGHRS, YFSETQ. The CDR3 loop is CASSYGDILSYTF. CDR3 nucleotides: TGCGCCAGCAGCTATGGGGACATCTTGAGCTACACCTTC.

This clonotype was picked up a small number of times. The chain uses TRBV28 and TRBJ2-1; D is ambiguous. With 10 bases removed from V and 4 bases from J, the gap between germline ends came to 14 bases. This CDR3 contains 13 residues. Germline V gene data show CDR1 as MDHEN and CDR2 as SYDVKM. The CDR3 nucleotides read TGTGCCACCTTTGGTAGCCCTTACAATGAGCAGTTCTTC. Translating it yields CATFGSPYNEQFF.

The chain joins TRBV20-1 to TRBJ2-7; D tentatively reads TRBD1 or TRBD2 (6 bases each). V lost 6 bases and J 2 bases, leaving 26 bases between the germline ends. The germline gives CDR1 DFQATT, CDR2 SNEGSKA (reference sequence). The CDR3 sequence is 17 residues long. CDR3 DNA sequence: TGCAGTGCCCGCGACTCATCCAAGGGGGGCTATACCTACGAGCAGTACTTC. Translation: CSARDSSKGGYTYEQYF.

The J gene is TRBJ2-7, the V gene TRBV6-2 or TRBV6-3; TRBD2 matches at 7 bases. V was clipped by 0 bases and J by 4 bases; unmatched bases: 12. This CDR3 comprises 17 residues. Germline CDR1 and CDR2: MNHEY and SVGEGT. The CDR3 DNA reads as TGTGCCAGCAGTTACTCGATAGGCGGGAGTAACCCATACGAGCAGTACTTC. Translated: CASSYSIGGSNPYEQYF.

This clonotype turned up a few times. The chain has TRBV6-2 or TRBV6-3 and TRBJ2-3, with 7 bases fitting TRBD1. The length of the CDR3 is 18 residues. Germline values: CDR1 MNHEY, CDR2 SVGEGT. Losses at the gene ends were 2 bases for V and 3 bases for J; bases not matched to a gene: 14. CDR3 coding DNA: TGTGCCAGCAGTTACCCCCTCAGAACAGGGGTCTGGACAGATACGCAGTATTTT. This gives the protein CASSYPLRTGVWTDTQYF.

Remarks on this clonotype: One end of the junction varies from germline; a read error may be responsible. The gene calls are TRBV7-2 and TRBJ2-4; D tentatively fits TRBD1 or TRBD2 (5 bases each). This CDR3 spans 15 amino acids. Germline CDR1 is SGHTA and CDR2 is FQGNSA. CDR3: CASSLLPKSGQFVNF. CDR3 nucleotides: TGTGCCAGCAGCTTACTCCCGAAATCGGGGCAGTTTGTCAACTTC.

The rearrangement uses TRBV6-2 or TRBV6-3 and TRBJ2-3; no firm D call. Germline CDR1 is MNHEY and CDR2 is SVGEGT. CDR3 size: 15 residues. V lost 6 bases and J lost 0, with 13 bases in between. The CDR3 spells CASSKGSGSTDTQYF. Here the CDR3 DNA reads TGTGCCAGCAGCAAGGGATCGGGTAGCACAGATACGCAGTATTTT.

This clonotype was seen a few times. The chain links TRBV12-3 or TRBV12-4 to TRBJ2-1; D might be TRBD1 or TRBD2, each matching 5 bases. The CDR3 has 14 residues. V was pared by 6 bases and J by 7 bases, with 16 bases between. The CDR3 is CASRWGTPGNEQFF. DNA of the CDR3: TGTGCCAGCAGATGGGGGACCCCTGGAAATGAGCAGTTCTTC.

The sample holds a few counts of this clonotype. The CDR3 nucleotides read TGTGCCAGCAGTAAACGGACATTCACCGGGACTAGCTATAGCGGGGAGCTGTTTTTT. Its protein product is CASSKRTFTGTSYSGELFF. This sequence joins TRBV6-1 and TRBJ2-2; 9 bases fit TRBD2. CDR1 is MNHNS and CDR2 is SASEGT in the germline V gene. The CDR3 length is 19 residues. Trimming cost V 5 bases and J 7 bases; bases outside gene matches: 20.

This chain connects TRBV4-1 to TRBJ2-7; TRBD2 matches at 10 bases. V was pared by 1 base and J by 3 bases, with 6 bases of the junction left unmatched. The CDR3 totals 16 residues. Looked up from germline, CDR1 is MGHRA and CDR2 is YSYEKL. The CDR3 coding sequence is TGCGCCAGCAGCCAAGCCCTAACTAGCGGGATCTACGAGCAGTACTTC. Translated, it gives CASSQALTSGIYEQYF.

This clonotype turned up a few times. The chain links TRBV7-9 to TRBJ1-4; 8 nucleotides agree with TRBD1. Losses at the gene ends were 6 bases for V and 7 bases for J; bases not matched to a gene: 10. The germline gives CDR1 SEHNR, CDR2 FQNEAQ (reference sequence). CDR3 length equals 15 residues. CDR3 sequence reads: CASRPDRGGGEKLFF. The CDR3 DNA reads as TGTGCCAGCAGACCCGACAGGGGTGGAGGTGAAAAACTGTTTTTT.

There are a few counts of this clonotype. The chain uses TRBV2 and TRBJ1-1, with D uncertain. The CDR3 runs 11 residues. The germline V and J ends were trimmed by 3 bases and 7 bases, with 6 bases remaining between them. Germline CDR1 is SNHLY and CDR2 is FYNNEI. CDR3 in DNA: TGTGCCAGCAGTGAGCGACTTGAAGCTTTCTTT. It codes for CASSERLEAFF.

This rearrangement joins TRBV7-6 to TRBJ2-1; D gene ambiguous. The germline gives CDR1 SGHVS, CDR2 FNYEAQ. Trimming removed 4 bases at V and 5 bases at J, with 15 bases between. The CDR3 covers 15 residues. The CDR3 here is CASSSPLRHDNEQFF. CDR3 coding DNA: TGTGCCAGCAGCTCCCCTTTACGTCATGACAATGAGCAGTTCTTC. Based on the CDR3 plus reference TRBV7-6 and TRBJ2-1, the full variable domain is GAGVSQSPRYKVTKRGQDVALRCDPISGHVSLYWYRQALGQGPEFLTYFNYEAQQDKSGLPNDRFSAERPEGSISTLTIQRTEQRDSAMYRCASSSPLRHDNEQFFGPGTRLTVL.

This sequence joins TRBV12-3 or TRBV12-4 and TRBJ2-3; D gene unclear. CDR3 length: 16 residues. The V and J ends lost 6 bases and 2 bases respectively, with 18 bases between them. The CDR3 bases are TGTGCCAGCAGGGCTGGTTCTGTGGGATACACAGATACGCAGTATTTT. Protein product: CASRAGSVGYTDTQYF.

The chain employs TRBV27 and TRBJ2-1; D perhaps matches TRBD1 (6 bases). The CDR3 loop spans 16 amino acids. Germline-derived CDR1 and CDR2 are MNHEY and SMNVEV (reference sequence). The V end was cut by 8 bases, the J end by 4 bases, with 21 bases between. The CDR3 sequence is CASGNNRASAYNEQFF. The DNA of the CDR3 is TGTGCCAGCGGAAATAACAGGGCTTCGGCTTACAATGAGCAGTTCTTC.

This clonotype has a count of ten or more. V is TRBV7-2 and J is TRBJ2-2, with D hard to call. This CDR3 is 16 amino acids long. Trimming left V 0 bases short and J 3 bases short, with 11 bases between. Germline CDR1 is SGHTA and CDR2 is FQGNSA. The CDR3 spells CASSLAQPTDTGELFF. The CDR3 DNA reads as TGTGCCAGCAGCTTAGCCCAGCCCACGGACACCGGGGAGCTGTTTTTT. Combining the CDR3 with reference TRBV7-2 and TRBJ2-2 gives the whole variable domain GAGVSQSPSNKVTEKGKDVELRCDPISGHTALYWYRQSLGQGLEFLIYFQGNSAPDKSGLPSDRFSAERTGGSVSTLTIQRTQQEDSAVYLCASSLAQPTDTGELFFGEGSRLTVL.

This clonotype was detected only a few times. This rearrangement joins TRBV12-3 or TRBV12-4 to TRBJ2-1, with 7 bases that match TRBD1. The junction had 9 bases not matched to a gene; V was cut back by 5 bases and J by 8 bases. This CDR3 comprises 14 residues. CDR3: CASSRTGVGYEQFF. The CDR3 region has the DNA TGTGCCAGCAGTCGTACAGGGGTGGGTTATGAGCAGTTCTTC.